The next 27 T cell receptor beta chains were all read from a single sample in a study of cytomegalovirus exposure and HLA in healthy donors (dated by TCRdb to about 2017). The library was prepared using the immunoSEQ multiplex PCR assay. The multiplex PCR relied on a mix of 60 forward primers for TCR Vbeta segments and 13 reverse primers for TCR Jbeta segments. The immuneACCESS repertoire file appears here via TCRdb, limited to in-frame rearrangements. These files lack a portion of the clones; in checked studies, under half of the deficit traces to unresolved V genes, and the cause of the others is not known. Recorded for this sample are approximately 100,000 clones; around 76% of them occurred a single time. Of the sample, 6.1% falls within the top ten clones. The sequencing sample was made of PBMCs. These receptors were obtained from a woman between 45 and 60 years old in good health and CMV-seropositive.

The V and J genes are TRBV19 and TRBJ1-1; D gene unclear. V was clipped by 9 bases and J by 3 bases, with 17 bases between them. Germline V gives CDR1 LNHDA, CDR2 SQIVND (reference sequence). CDR3 size: 14 residues. The CDR3 region has the DNA TGTGCCAGCTCTGATCCGAGGATCGACACTGAAGCTTTCTTT. Translated: CASSDPRIDTEAFF.

The table lists this clone with a few counts. The rearrangement links TRBV30 to TRBJ2-5; TRBD1 aligns across 7 bases. Judging by the DNA end, TRBJ2-7 fits better; the J call may be wrong. The CDR3 has 14 residues. Germline values: CDR1 GTSNPN, CDR2 SVGIG (reference sequence). The CDR3 DNA reads as TGTGCCTGGAGCCGGGACAGTAAATACTACGAGCAGTACTTC. This sequence encodes CAWSRDSKYYEQYF.

This rearrangement joins TRBV10-3 to TRBJ1-1, with 8 bases fitting TRBD1. Germline trimming cut 4 bases from V and 3 bases from J; bases unmatched to any gene: 7. The CDR3 extends over 15 amino acids. Germline V CDR1 and CDR2: ENHRY, SYGVKD. The CDR3 DNA reads TGTGCCATCAGTGGGACCAACAGGGGGTACACTGAAGCTTTCTTT. Its translation: CAISGTNRGYTEAFF.

The rearrangement uses TRBV7-8 and TRBJ2-6; D ambiguous. Between the trimmed V and J ends, which lost 1 base and 0 bases, there was a span of 16 bases. CDR1 SGHVS and CDR2 FQNEAQ come from the germline V gene. This CDR3 is built from 19 residues. CDR3 nucleotide sequence: TGTGCCAGCAGCTTAGAGGTAGGCGACACCATCTCTGGGGCCAACGTCCTGACTTTC. Its translation: CASSLEVGDTISGANVLTF.

This clone was picked up a small number of times. This chain links TRBV4-3 with TRBJ2-7; the D gene is possibly TRBD2 (6 bases). CDR3 length: 15 amino acids. Trimming pared 4 bases from V and 0 bases from J, leaving 13 bases between. Germline V CDR1 and CDR2: LGHNA, YSLEER. The CDR3 region is CASSPGLGGSYEQYF. In DNA form, the CDR3 reads TGCGCCAGCAGCCCCGGCTTGGGAGGCTCCTACGAGCAGTACTTC.

This chain uses TRBV30 with TRBJ2-5; 8 bases agree with TRBD2. With the DNA end fitting TRBJ2-7 better, the J assignment may be wrong. This CDR3 has 16 residues. The germline CDR1 and CDR2 sequences are GTSNPN and SVGIG (reference sequence). In DNA form, the CDR3 reads TGTGCCTGGAGTGGAGCGGGGGCAAAGTTTCACTACGAGCAGTACTTC. The encoded protein is CAWSGAGAKFHYEQYF.

V and J are TRBV5-1 and TRBJ2-2; D might be TRBD2 (5 bases). Per germline, CDR1 SGHRS and CDR2 YFSETQ. This CDR3 comprises 15 residues. V lost 0 bases, J lost 1 base, and 7 bases lay in between. The CDR3 nucleotides are TGCGCCAGCAGCTTGGCTCGGGGGAACACCGGGGAGCTGTTTTTT. This sequence encodes CASSLARGNTGELFF.

The genes are TRBV5-1 and TRBJ2-2; 7 bases agree with TRBD1. The length of the CDR3 is 15 residues. V was pared by 0 bases and J by 6 bases, with 5 bases of the junction left unmatched. Germline V gene data show CDR1 as SGHRS and CDR2 as YFSETQ. The DNA for the CDR3 is TGCGCCAGCAGCTTGGAGACAGGGAAGGCCGGGGAGCTGTTTTTT. Translation: CASSLETGKAGELFF.

Here the CDR3 DNA reads TGCGCCAGCAGCTTTGCTACCGGGACTAATAATTCACCCCTCCACTTT. Amino acid sequence: CASSFATGTNNSPLHF. The chain uses TRBV5-1 and TRBJ1-6; a weak D match, TRBD1 (5 bases). V lost 2 bases to trimming and J lost 5 bases, with 14 bases between them. Per the germline V gene, CDR1 is SGHRS and CDR2 is YFSETQ. The CDR3 covers 16 residues.

The rearrangement joins TRBV4-3 to TRBJ1-2; 8 bases are shared with TRBD1. CDR1 and CDR2 from the germline V gene are LGHNA and YSLEER. J lost 3 bases, V lost 5 bases, and 14 bases had no gene match. This CDR3 region has 17 residues. The CDR3 region has the DNA TGCGCCAGCAGCAGACGCGTACTATCACAGGGGGACTATGGCTACACCTTC. Amino acid sequence: CASSRRVLSQGDYGYTF.

This chain links TRBV7-2 with TRBJ2-7, with 11 nucleotides matching TRBD1. The junction had 3 bases not matched to a gene; V was cut back by 5 bases and J by 3 bases. The CDR3 runs to 14 residues. Germline V gene sequence: CDR1 SGHTA, CDR2 FQGNSA. The CDR3 bases are TGTGCCAGCAGCGTTGGGACAGGGGGCTACGAGCAGTACTTC. Protein: CASSVGTGGYEQYF.

This clone was counted a single time. V is TRBV5-1 and J is TRBJ2-5; 8 nucleotides line up with TRBD2. In germline, CDR1 is SGHRS, CDR2 YFSETQ. This CDR3 is built from 14 residues. V lost 4 bases to trimming and J lost 4 bases; unmatched junction nucleotides: 6. CDR3 bases: TGCGCCAGCAGCCTCGAGACTAGCGCAGAGACCCAGTACTTC. Protein: CASSLETSAETQYF. The entire variable domain, with the rest obtained from reference TRBV5-1 and TRBJ2-5, is as follows: KAGVTQTPRYLIKTRGQQVTLSCSPISGHRSVSWYQQTPGQGLQFLFEYFSETQRNKGNFPGRFSGRQFSNSRSEMNVSTLELGDSALYLCASSLETSAETQYFGPGTRLLVL.

CDR3 protein: CASSAFTGYNEQFF. DNA of the CDR3: TGTGCCAGCAGTGCCTTTACAGGGTACAATGAGCAGTTCTTC. The chain couples TRBV6-4 to TRBJ2-1, with a possible D match to TRBD1 (6 bases). The CDR3 spans 14 residues. Germline V CDR1 and CDR2: MRHNA, SNTAGT. V shed 4 bases and J shed 4 bases, with 11 bases lying between them.

V usage is TRBV7-7 and J usage is TRBJ1-1; 8 bases are a match to TRBD1. CDR1 is SSHAT and CDR2 is FNYEAQ in the germline V gene (reference sequence). The V segment lost 5 bases and the J segment 4 bases; nucleotides outside the gene matches: 3. The CDR3 length is 13 residues. The CDR3 loop is CASSIDRGTEAFF. The CDR3 nucleotides are TGTGCCAGCAGCATCGACAGGGGCACTGAAGCTTTCTTT.

This clone was detected only once. The chain has TRBV7-2 and TRBJ1-1; D gene uncertain. The CDR3 has 11 residues. The germline gives CDR1 SGHTA, CDR2 FQGNSA. Trimming took off 2 bases at V and 6 bases at J, with 4 bases between the two ends. DNA for the CDR3: TGTGCCAGCAGCTTACGCGCTGAAGCTTTCTTT. Its protein product is CASSLRAEAFF. Using reference TRBV7-2 and TRBJ1-1 for the parts outside the CDR3, the full variable domain is GAGVSQSPSNKVTEKGKDVELRCDPISGHTALYWYRQSLGQGLEFLIYFQGNSAPDKSGLPSDRFSAERTGGSVSTLTIQRTQQEDSAVYLCASSLRAEAFFGQGTRLTVV.

CDR3 DNA: TGTGCCAGCAGCTTGCCCAGGGGGACAGATACGCAGTATTTT. Translation gives CASSLPRGTDTQYF. The rearrangement links TRBV5-4 to TRBJ2-3; 7 nucleotides align to TRBD1. Germline lookup yields CDR1 SGHNT and CDR2 YYREEE (reference sequence). The CDR3 totals 14 residues. Unmatched junction bases numbered 2, after V lost 1 base and J lost 3 bases.

The J gene is TRBJ2-3, the V gene TRBV10-3; TRBD2 agrees at 8 bases. The V and J ends lost 6 bases and 0 bases, in that order; junction bases with no gene match: 5. Germline V CDR1 and CDR2: ENHRY, SYGVKD. The CDR3 is made up of 15 amino acids. The CDR3 sequence is CAIRSGGGSTDTQYF. The CDR3 DNA sequence: TGTGCCATCAGAAGCGGGGGAGGAAGCACAGATACGCAGTATTTT.

The chain employs TRBV9 and TRBJ2-2; TRBD1 might be the D (5 bases). The V gene lost 3 bases and the J gene lost 5 bases, with 20 bases spanning the gap. The germline V gene encodes CDR1 SGDLS and CDR2 YYNGEE. This CDR3 is built from 17 residues. CDR3 coding DNA: TGTGCCAGCAGCGCCGTTACAGGATCCCCGTGGACCGGGGAGCTGTTTTTT. Its translation is CASSAVTGSPWTGELFF.

This chain connects TRBV10-3 to TRBJ2-3; 12 bases line up with TRBD1. The CDR3 consists of 15 residues. Germline V gene lookup returns CDR1 ENHRY and CDR2 SYGVKD. With 8 bases clipped from V and 2 bases from J, the junction kept 5 bases outside the gene matches. The CDR3 here is CAIGGGQGATDTQYF. The CDR3 coding sequence is TGTGCCATCGGGGGGGGACAGGGGGCCACAGATACGCAGTATTTT.

The chain carries TRBV5-1 and TRBJ1-2, with TRBD1 matching 8 bases. Losses at the gene ends were 4 bases for V and 6 bases for J; bases not matched to a gene: 14. Germline V gives CDR1 SGHRS, CDR2 YFSETQ. This CDR3 comprises 16 residues. In nucleotides, the CDR3 is TGCGCCAGCAGCCCCACCCCCGCCAGGGGGCATGATGGCTACACCTTC. It yields the protein CASSPTPARGHDGYTF.

This rearrangement joins TRBV18 to TRBJ1-2; 7 nucleotides match TRBD1. V was pared by 5 bases and J by 8 bases, with 11 bases of the junction left unmatched. The CDR3 covers 14 residues. CDR1 KGHSH and CDR2 LQKENI come from the germline V gene. The CDR3 region has the DNA TGTGCCAGCTCATTGACAGGGATTATGGGAGGCTACACCTTC. Its translation: CASSLTGIMGGYTF.

This rearrangement joins TRBV30 to TRBJ1-3; no definite D call. The CDR3 runs 12 residues. Trimming pared 3 bases from V and 3 bases from J, leaving 6 bases between. CDR1 GTSNPN and CDR2 SVGIG come from the germline V gene (reference sequence). The CDR3 spells CAWRADGNTIYF. The CDR3 DNA follows: TGTGCCTGGAGGGCAGATGGAAACACCATATATTTT.

The chain links TRBV7-2 to TRBJ2-5; D gene ambiguous. V was cut by 1 base and J by 6 bases, with 12 bases left in between. Germline V CDR1 and CDR2: SGHTA, FQGNSA. This CDR3 spans 14 amino acids. CDR3 sequence (DNA): TGTGCCAGCAGCTTAGATCCTTCTAAACAGACCCAGTACTTC. Translated: CASSLDPSKQTQYF.

The chain employs TRBV9 and TRBJ2-5, with 9 bases aligning to TRBD1. CDR3 length: 16 residues. After removal of 2 bases from V and 5 bases from J, the junction contained 10 bases not matched to a gene. CDR1 and CDR2 (germline): SGDLS, YYNGEE. CDR3 sequence: CASSVPPGTGWETQYF. CDR3 nucleotide sequence: TGTGCCAGCAGCGTCCCTCCCGGGACAGGGTGGGAGACCCAGTACTTC.

This sequence joins TRBV28 and TRBJ1-4; a possible D gene is TRBD1 (5 bases). V dropped 1 base and J dropped 8 bases, with 17 bases sitting between them. The germline V gene encodes CDR1 MDHEN and CDR2 SYDVKM. The CDR3 has 16 amino acids. The DNA for the CDR3 is TGTGCCAGCAGTTTATATTACGGGGGGGTTGAGGAAAAACTGTTTTTT. This sequence encodes CASSLYYGGVEEKLFF.

V gene TRBV6-6 combines with J gene TRBJ2-3; tentatively, D is TRBD2 (5 bases). CDR1 is MNHNY, CDR2 SVGAGI, per germline (reference sequence). Trimming removed 0 bases from V and 6 bases from J, with 10 bases in between. The CDR3 sequence is 14 residues long. CDR3 loop: CASSYSGGEDTQYF. CDR3 bases: TGTGCCAGCAGTTACTCCGGTGGGGAGGATACGCAGTATTTT.

The gene calls are TRBV5-1 and TRBJ2-1, with unresolved D. The CDR3 extends over 14 amino acids. CDR1 and CDR2 (germline): SGHRS, YFSETQ. The V and J ends lost 2 bases and 3 bases respectively, with 9 bases between them. CDR3 in amino acids: CASSFGGYYNEQFF. The CDR3, as DNA: TGCGCCAGCAGCTTCGGCGGTTACTACAATGAGCAGTTCTTC.